The clone carrying this T cell receptor beta chain was seen only a few times. Its target is not known. It was by quantitative 5'-RACE with molecular barcodes that TCR beta libraries were made. TCRdb passed the 5' RACE reads through MiXCR, listing each CDR3 protein once. The repertoire holds about 220,000 distinct CDR3 sequences, with around 6.6% as singletons. The data stem from a study of CD8 T cells in ankylosing spondylitis. V was trimmed by 1 base and J by 5 bases, leaving 6 bases between them. The CDR3 runs to 13 residues. Study findings and constraints: Disease-linked clones had a CD8+ phenotype and relatively low frequency in peripheral blood. Significant enrichment of disease-linked clones was reportedly seen in matched ankylosing spondylitis synovial fluid. A TCR beta motif of under 10 highly homologous variants appeared characteristic of ankylosing spondylitis blood.

This clonotype was obtained from a male donor with ankylosing spondylitis. The V call is TRBV12-3 or TRBV12-4, the J call TRBJ2-1; D not resolved. The sample taken for sequencing was blood, either unsorted or a sorted T cell fraction (not recorded which). The CDR3 is CASSLGWHNEQFF. The CDR3 DNA is TGTGCCAGCAGTTTAGGTTGGCACAATGAGCAGTTCTTC.